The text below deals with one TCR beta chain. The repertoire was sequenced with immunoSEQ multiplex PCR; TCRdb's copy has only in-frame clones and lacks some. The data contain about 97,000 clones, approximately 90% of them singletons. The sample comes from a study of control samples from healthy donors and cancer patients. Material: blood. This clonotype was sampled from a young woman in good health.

DNA of the CDR3: TGTGCCAGTATGGAGACAGACCCCTGGGGCTATGGCTACACCTTC. Translation gives CASMETDPWGYGYTF. The chain has TRBV19 and TRBJ1-2; maybe TRBD1 (5 bases). This CDR3 is 15 amino acids long. Trimming took 7 bases from V and 4 from J, leaving 19 bases between them. CDR1 LNHDA and CDR2 SQIVND come from the germline V gene (reference sequence).